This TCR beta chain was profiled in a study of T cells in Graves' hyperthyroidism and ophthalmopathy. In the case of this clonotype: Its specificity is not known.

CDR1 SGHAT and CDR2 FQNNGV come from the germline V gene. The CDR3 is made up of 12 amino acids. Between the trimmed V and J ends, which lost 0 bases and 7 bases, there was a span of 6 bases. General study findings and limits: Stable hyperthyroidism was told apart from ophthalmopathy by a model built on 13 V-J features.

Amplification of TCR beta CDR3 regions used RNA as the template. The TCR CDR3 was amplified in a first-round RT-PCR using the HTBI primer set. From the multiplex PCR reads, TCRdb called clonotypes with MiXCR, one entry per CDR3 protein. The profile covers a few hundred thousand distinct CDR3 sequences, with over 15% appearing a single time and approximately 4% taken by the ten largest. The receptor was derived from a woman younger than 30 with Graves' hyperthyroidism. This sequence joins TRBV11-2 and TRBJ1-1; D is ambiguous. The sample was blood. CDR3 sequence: CASSLDHREAFF. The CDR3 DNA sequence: TGTGCCAGCAGCTTAGATCATCGTGAAGCTTTCTTT.